This T cell receptor beta chain came from a study of blood T cell repertoires in COVID-19. Overall study: Acute and convalescent COVID-19 samples came from the United States, Italy and Spain.

The study counted Cohort 3 donors as recovered given two negative PCRs, clearance, or symptom resolution. The J segment lost 7 bases and the V segment lost 5 bases, leaving 7 bases of the junction unmatched. Germline V gene sequence: CDR1 SGHTA, CDR2 FQGNSA. This CDR3 contains 14 residues. As handled by the study authors: Amplification of reference gene primers was used by the study to estimate nucleated cell counts. The assay was immunoSEQ multiplex PCR, and TCRdb's table has in-frame clones only and misses some. The V and J calls and clone size were taken over from that table, and D and trimming were inferred from the DNA. The sample includes hundreds of thousands of clones, roughly 85% seen only once; the top ten take approximately 6%.

The TCR comes from a woman between 40 and 55 years old who had recovered from COVID-19. The rearrangement joins TRBV7-2 to TRBJ1-4; 7 nucleotides align to TRBD1. Sequenced material: PBMCs or T cells enriched from blood (not recorded which). The CDR3 region is CASSPQGLREKLFF. In nucleotides, the CDR3 is TGTGCCAGCAGCCCACAGGGGCTTCGTGAAAAACTGTTTTTT.